The TCR beta chain described here comes from a study of T-cell reconstitution after alpha-beta-depleted transplantation in children. The sample holds a few counts of this clonotype. As yet, its antigen is unknown. Unique molecular identifiers were incorporated into the prepared TCRbeta library. TCRdb reanalysed the PCR reads using MiXCR and keeps one entry per CDR3 protein. Here the sample spans some 830,000 distinct CDR3 sequences, roughly 16% being singletons. Germline V gene sequence: CDR1 SQVTM, CDR2 ANQGSEA. The CDR3 loop spans 14 amino acids. V was shortened by 1 base and J by 0 bases, with 4 bases between the two germline ends. Notes on the study in general: There were reportedly several hundred expanded graft clones from which alpha-beta T cells came about two months after transplant. In some patients, recipient T cells and intrathymic progenitors surviving conditioning explained high day-60 diversity. At the one-year point after transplant, T-cell counts and TCRbeta diversity were found to come mostly from T cells that had been newly produced.

Sequencing used PBMCs, mostly from graft donor cells, obtained 360 days after TCRalphabeta/CD19-depleted stem cell transplant. The receptor comes from a male patient between 10 and 17 years old who had a stem cell transplant for acute lymphoblastic leukemia, so the T cells may come from the graft donor. The genes are TRBV29-1 and TRBJ2-6, with D unresolved. CDR3 in amino acids: CSVEGSSGANVLTF. The CDR3 region has the DNA TGCAGCGTTGAAGGGTCCTCTGGGGCCAACGTCCTGACTTTC.